This T cell receptor (beta chain) was obtained from a study of identical twins. Study-wide results and caveats: Excess sharing between twins was weaker in beta out-of-frame sequences.

TCRdb reprocessed the 5' RACE reads via MiXCR and lists one record per CDR3 protein. In the table there are 500,000 to 600,000 distinct CDR3 sequences, 22% of which are singletons. This clonotype was counted a few times. The antigen remains unidentified. Germline CDR1 DFQATT, CDR2 SNEGSKA (reference sequence). This CDR3 region has 13 residues. The V and J ends lost 0 bases and 3 bases respectively, with 8 bases between them. These data are also associated with another study on T cells expressing NK-cell markers. Per that study: The eight sequenced donors comprised seven who were HCMV-seropositive and one who was seronegative. A handful of donors showed these clonotypes also leading the CD3+CD56-NKG2C+ fraction.

Sequencing was done on a sample of CD4+ T cells sorted from blood. The V gene is TRBV20-1, the J gene TRBJ1-1; D gene ambiguous. This clonotype was obtained from a woman aged 18-30 years in good health. CDR3 region: CSAREDKYTEAFF. The CDR3 coding sequence is TGCAGTGCTAGAGAGGATAAATACACTGAAGCTTTCTTT.